This is a list of T cell receptor beta chains from one sample in a study of control samples from healthy donors and cancer patients. Sequencing used immunoSEQ multiplex PCR; TCRdb keeps in-frame clones, though not all of them. Here the sample spans about 140,000 clones, roughly 89% being singletons. Material: blood. Source of these receptors: a man aged 18-30 years in good health. The CDR3 runs from the conserved cysteine through the conserved F or W. Each record gives: CDR3 length, clone size, J gene, V gene, D gene, CDR3 protein, CDR3 DNA. A D gene is named only where the DNA matches it firmly. Only some rows state a clone size, as once, few, many or a class for expanded clones.

13,few,TRBJ2-3,TRBV2,TRBD2,CASTSGYTDTQYF,TGTGCCAGCACTAGCGGTTACACAGATACGCAGTATTTT
12,-,TRBJ2-5,TRBV6-5,-,CASSPGHRSQYF,TGTGCCAGCAGCCCGGGCCATAGATCCCAGTACTTC
13,-,TRBJ1-2,TRBV3-1/TRBV3-2,TRBD1,CASSLGTAYGYTF,TGTGCCAGCAGCTTAGGGACAGCTTATGGCTACACCTTC
13,-,TRBJ2-5,TRBV11-2,-,CASSLDREETQYF,TGTGCCAGCAGCTTAGATAGGGAAGAGACCCAGTACTTC
13,-,TRBJ2-7,TRBV27,-,CASSLIEVEEQYF,TGTGCCAGCAGTTTAATAGAGGTAGAAGAGCAGTACTTC
17,-,TRBJ1-5,TRBV4-1,-,CASSRSGDSQGNQPQHF,TGCGCCAGCAGCCGTTCAGGGGACTCCCAGGGCAATCAGCCCCAGCATTTT
15,-,TRBJ2-3,TRBV2,-,CASSPHGDGTDTQYF,TGTGCCAGCAGCCCCCATGGGGATGGCACAGATACGCAGTATTTT
16,-,TRBJ2-3,TRBV5-4,-,CASSRPDREAGDTQYF,TGTGCCAGCAGCAGGCCCGACAGGGAGGCGGGAGATACGCAGTATTTT
13,-,TRBJ2-7,TRBV5-1,-,CASSLDADYEQYF,TGCGCCAGCAGCTTGGACGCTGACTACGAGCAGTACTTC
16,once,TRBJ2-5,TRBV2,-,CASSELGGRRQETQYF,TGTGCCAGCAGTGAACTTGGCGGACGGAGACAAGAGACCCAGTACTTC
16,once,TRBJ2-3,TRBV3-1/TRBV3-2,-,CASSLISGGSTDTQYF,TGTGCCAGCAGCCTTATTAGCGGTGGTAGCACAGATACGCAGTATTTT
13,once,TRBJ1-5,TRBV2,-,CASIRGGNQPQHF,TGTGCCAGCATAAGAGGCGGCAATCAGCCCCAGCATTTT
15,-,TRBJ1-2,TRBV6-5,TRBD1,CASTDRGQFNYGYTF,TGTGCCAGCACGGACAGGGGGCAATTCAACTATGGCTACACCTTC
14,-,TRBJ2-3,TRBV14,TRBD2,CASSRAGAPNTQYF,TGTGCCAGCAGCAGAGCGGGGGCCCCAAATACGCAGTATTTT
16,-,TRBJ2-3,TRBV9,-,CASSALDRFSTDTQYF,TGTGCCAGCAGCGCCCTGGACCGGTTTAGCACAGATACGCAGTATTTT
12,-,TRBJ1-1,TRBV12-3/TRBV12-4,-,CASTLMNTEAFF,TGTGCCAGCACCCTTATGAACACTGAAGCTTTCTTT
20,-,TRBJ1-2,TRBV10-3,-,CAISEPGRGRDDSPAYGYTF,TGTGCCATCAGTGAGCCAGGGCGGGGGAGGGATGATTCCCCCGCCTATGGCTACACCTTC
12,-,TRBJ1-1,TRBV12-3/TRBV12-4,-,CASSLGGAEAFF,TGTGCCAGCAGTTTGGGTGGGGCTGAAGCTTTCTTT
12,few,TRBJ1-6,TRBV2,-,CASSVHKSPLHF,TGTGCCAGCAGTGTCCACAAGTCACCCCTCCACTTT
12,-,TRBJ1-2,TRBV5-6,-,CASSSWNNGYTF,TGTGCCAGCAGCTCCTGGAATAATGGCTACACCTTC
15,-,TRBJ1-5,TRBV6-5,TRBD1,CASRLGQGAYQPQHF,TGTGCCAGCAGGCTGGGACAGGGGGCTTATCAGCCCCAGCATTTT
16,-,TRBJ2-6,TRBV5-4,-,CASSLLGETGANVLTF,TGTGCCAGCAGCCTGTTGGGGGAAACTGGGGCCAACGTCCTGACTTTC
16,-,TRBJ2-1,TRBV4-3,TRBD2,CASSQQPGLAGDEQFF,TGCGCCAGCAGCCAACAACCGGGACTAGCCGGAGATGAGCAGTTCTTC
14,-,TRBJ1-1,TRBV27,-,CASRLTSWSTEAFF,TGTGCCAGCAGGCTGACATCCTGGAGCACTGAAGCTTTCTTT
13,-,TRBJ2-5,TRBV25-1,-,CASSPGNGETQYF,TGTGCCAGCAGCCCTGGTAACGGCGAGACCCAGTACTTC
15,-,TRBJ2-3,TRBV7-9,-,CASSSSKRWGDTQYF,TGTGCCAGCAGCTCCTCGAAGAGGTGGGGAGATACGCAGTATTTT
16,-,TRBJ2-6,TRBV18,-,CASSPPEGTGANVLTF,TGTGCCAGCTCACCACCGGAGGGGACCGGGGCCAACGTCCTGACTTTC
17,-,TRBJ2-5,TRBV9,-,CASSVGMADSAQETQYF,TGTGCCAGCAGCGTAGGGATGGCCGACTCCGCGCAAGAGACCCAGTACTTC
15,-,TRBJ2-7,TRBV11-2,TRBD1,CASSLSTGQGYEQYF,TGTGCCAGCAGCTTATCAACGGGACAGGGGTACGAGCAGTACTTC
11,once,TRBJ1-2,TRBV3-1/TRBV3-2,-,CASSPGGGYTF,TGTGCCAGCAGTCCCGGAGGGGGCTACACCTTC
11,-,TRBJ2-7,TRBV2,-,CASTGSYEQYF,TGTGCCAGCACAGGGTCCTACGAGCAGTACTTC
15,-,TRBJ1-1,TRBV7-9,-,CASSLQTGPNTEAFF,TGTGCCAGCAGCTTACAAACAGGGCCGAACACTGAAGCTTTCTTT
13,-,TRBJ2-5,TRBV28,TRBD2,CASRRNAGGTQYF,TGTGCCAGCAGGAGAAACGCGGGGGGGACCCAGTACTTC
16,-,TRBJ1-2,TRBV7-2,-,CASSLVEMTAGYGYTF,TGTGCCAGCAGCTTAGTAGAGATGACAGCTGGCTATGGCTACACCTTC
14,-,TRBJ1-2,TRBV30,-,CAWSFARPLYGYTF,TGTGCCTGGAGTTTCGCGCGACCACTCTATGGCTACACCTTC
16,-,TRBJ1-5,TRBV2,-,CASSAKQGRGNQPQHF,TGTGCCAGCAGTGCTAAACAGGGAAGAGGCAATCAGCCCCAGCATTTT
13,-,TRBJ1-2,TRBV28,-,CASSFIGAYGYTF,TGTGCCAGCAGTTTCATAGGAGCCTATGGCTACACCTTC
15,-,TRBJ1-1,TRBV7-9,TRBD1,CASSLEEGATTEAFF,TGTGCCAGCAGCTTAGAGGAGGGGGCGACCACTGAAGCTTTCTTT
14,-,TRBJ1-6,TRBV7-8,-,CASSIMPSNSPLHF,TGTGCCAGCAGCATTATGCCCTCCAATTCACCCCTCCACTTT
15,many,TRBJ2-7,TRBV4-2,TRBD1,CASSQVWDSSYEQYF,TGTGCCAGCAGCCAAGTCTGGGACAGCTCCTACGAGCAGTACTTC
14,once,TRBJ2-1,TRBV6-5,-,CASQKGDSYNEQFF,TGTGCCAGCCAAAAAGGGGATTCCTACAATGAGCAGTTCTTC
15,-,TRBJ2-7,TRBV5-1,TRBD1,CASSQGTGGNYEQYF,TGCGCCAGCAGCCAGGGGACAGGGGGGAACTACGAGCAGTACTTC
15,-,TRBJ1-1,TRBV18,-,CASSPKYQALPEAFF,TGTGCCAGCTCACCAAAGTACCAGGCTTTGCCTGAAGCTTTCTTT
15,-,TRBJ2-1,TRBV2,-,CASSEGQGRSNEQFF,TGTGCCAGCAGTGAAGGGCAGGGACGTAGCAATGAGCAGTTCTTC
13,-,TRBJ1-4,TRBV24-1,-,CATSAGGTEKLFF,TGTGCCACCAGTGCCGGGGGGACTGAAAAACTGTTTTTT
13,-,TRBJ1-4,TRBV4-2,-,CASSQPPNEKLFF,TGTGCCAGCAGCCAACCTCCTAATGAAAAACTGTTTTTT
14,-,TRBJ2-7,TRBV7-3,TRBD1,CASSLTGSSYEQYF,TGTGCCAGCAGTTTGACAGGGAGCTCCTACGAGCAGTACTTC
18,-,TRBJ2-1,TRBV4-1,TRBD2,CASSQDRTSGGMYNEQFF,TGCGCCAGCAGCCAAGATAGGACTAGCGGGGGGATGTACAATGAGCAGTTCTTC
15,-,TRBJ2-2,TRBV11-1,TRBD1,CASSPGQGGAGELFF,TGTGCCAGCAGCCCTGGACAGGGTGGGGCCGGGGAGCTGTTTTTT
14,once,TRBJ2-7,TRBV5-1,TRBD1,CASSLGQGNYEQYF,TGCGCCAGCAGCTTGGGACAGGGAAACTACGAGCAGTACTTC